This T cell receptor beta chain was identified during a study of cytomegalovirus exposure and HLA in healthy donors. Study-level information: The approximately 110 validation repertoires used a platform that matched the one used for the 550 to 800 first-cohort repertoires, as a later analysis reported. Findings and limits, study-wide: According to the study, around 180 TCR beta chains were cytomegalovirus-associated. The authors confirmed in vitro that three CMV-associated chains were specific for CMV antigens.

This clone came up once. Its antigen is unidentified. Profiled with immunoSEQ multiplex PCR; TCRdb holds only in-frame clones, not every one. The sample carries approximately 160,000 clones, 95% to 96% recorded once. V dropped 5 bases and J dropped 2; count of bases not matched to a gene: 9. Germline lookup yields CDR1 SGHVS and CDR2 FNYEAQ. This CDR3 contains 15 residues. The chain links TRBV7-6 to TRBJ2-7, with TRBD2 matching over 7 bases. Sequencing was carried out using PBMCs. The receptor was isolated from a woman aged 18-35 years in good health and CMV-seronegative. The CDR3 bases are TGTGCCAGCAGCCCAAATAGCGGGCAGCCCTACGAGCAGTACTTC. Its protein product is CASSPNSGQPYEQYF.